These T cell receptor beta chains were read from a single sample in a study of control samples from healthy donors and cancer patients. The assay was immunoSEQ multiplex PCR, and TCRdb's table has in-frame clones only and misses some. Of about 190,000 clones detected, about 89% appear once; the ten largest clones hold less than 2%. Sequenced: blood. These TCRs come from a man under 40 in good health. The CDR3 runs from the conserved cysteine through the conserved F or W. A D gene is named only where the DNA matches it firmly. Only part of the rows carry a size: once, few, many, or a class if the clone is expanded.

J gene | D gene | V gene | clone size | CDR3 protein | CDR3 DNA
TRBJ1-6 | TRBD1 | TRBV19 | - | CASSLRDRGRNSPLHF | TGTGCCAGTAGTCTCCGGGACAGGGGGCGAAATTCACCCCTCCACTTT
TRBJ1-4 | - | TRBV18 | once | CASSPNLGPSEKLFF | TGTGCCAGCTCACCAAATTTAGGACCCAGTGAAAAACTGTTTTTT
TRBJ1-1 | - | TRBV2 | - | CASSEEQGDTEAFF | TGTGCCAGCAGTGAAGAGCAAGGGGACACTGAAGCTTTCTTT
TRBJ1-2 | - | TRBV10-3 | - | CAISESQGQLGGYTF | TGTGCCATCAGTGAGTCGCAGGGTCAACTAGGGGGCTACACCTTC
TRBJ2-6 | TRBD1 | TRBV3-1/TRBV3-2 | - | CASSLTGVGSGANVLTF | TGTGCCAGCAGCCTAACAGGGGTTGGGTCTGGGGCCAACGTCCTGACTTTC
TRBJ2-7 | - | TRBV14 | - | CASSQAASLSYEQYF | TGTGCCAGCAGCCAAGCCGCTAGCCTCTCCTACGAGCAGTACTTC
TRBJ1-5 | TRBD1 | TRBV7-2 | once | CASSGFTGGNQPQHF | TGTGCCAGCAGCGGGTTCACAGGGGGCAATCAGCCCCAGCATTTT
TRBJ2-1 | TRBD2 | TRBV5-1 | - | CASRGGLDNEQFF | TGCGCCAGCAGGGGAGGGTTAGACAATGAGCAGTTCTTC
TRBJ2-5 | - | TRBV5-6 | - | CASSLLQGPVRYF | TGTGCCAGCAGCTTGTTGCAGGGGCCCGTAAGGTACTTC
TRBJ2-7 | - | TRBV7-3 | - | CASSRAPDGSYEQYF | TGTGCCAGCAGCCGCGCCCCGGACGGCTCCTACGAGCAGTACTTC
TRBJ2-5 | - | TRBV2 | - | CASSGQYPQETQYF | TGTGCCAGCAGCGGACAGTACCCGCAGGAGACCCAGTACTTC
TRBJ2-7 | TRBD1 | TRBV4-1 | - | CASSRGSGQGLYEQYF | TGCGCCAGCAGCCGCGGGTCAGGACAGGGTCTCTACGAGCAGTACTTC
TRBJ2-1 | TRBD1 | TRBV5-1 | - | CASSDRYESGEQFF | TGCGCCAGCTCGGACAGGTACGAATCGGGTGAGCAGTTCTTC
TRBJ2-1 | TRBD2 | TRBV2 | - | CASSGTSGVEQFF | TGTGCCAGCAGTGGGACTAGCGGGGTCGAGCAGTTCTTC
TRBJ1-6 | TRBD1 | TRBV9 | - | CASSDQQGAYNSPLHF | TGTGCCAGCAGCGATCAACAGGGGGCCTATAATTCACCCCTCCACTTT
TRBJ1-3 | - | TRBV28 | once | CASSLGRSSGNTIYF | TGTGCCAGCAGTCTAGGACGGAGCTCTGGAAACACCATATATTTT
TRBJ2-6 | - | TRBV7-3 | once | CASSLQGRLFSGANVLTF | TGTGCCAGCAGCTTACAGGGGCGCCTTTTCTCTGGGGCCAACGTCCTGACTTTC
TRBJ2-7 | - | TRBV27 | few | CASSLTPSYEQYF | TGTGCCAGCAGTTTAACCCCCAGCTACGAGCAGTACTTC